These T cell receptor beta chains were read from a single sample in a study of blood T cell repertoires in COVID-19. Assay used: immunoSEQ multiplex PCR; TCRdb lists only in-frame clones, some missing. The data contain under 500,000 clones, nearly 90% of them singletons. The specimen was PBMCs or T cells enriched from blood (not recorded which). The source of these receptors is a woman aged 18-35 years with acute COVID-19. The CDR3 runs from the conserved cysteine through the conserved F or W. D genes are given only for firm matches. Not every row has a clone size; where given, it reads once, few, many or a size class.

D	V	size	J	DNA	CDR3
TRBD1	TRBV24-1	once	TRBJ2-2	TGTGCCACCAGTGATGTGTCCGGGACAGGGAAGACCGGGGAGCTGTTTTTT	CATSDVSGTGKTGELFF
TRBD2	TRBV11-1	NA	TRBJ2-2	TGTGCCAGCAGGACGGGACTAGCGTCTTACACCGGGGAGCTGTTTTTT	CASRTGLASYTGELFF
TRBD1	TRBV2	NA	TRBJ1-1	TGTGCCAGCGCAAGACCGGGACAGGGCGTTATGAACACTGAAGCTTTCTTT	CASARPGQGVMNTEAFF
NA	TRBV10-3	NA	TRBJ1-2	TGTGCCATCAGTCCACAGGGACCCTATGGCTACACCTTC	CAISPQGPYGYTF
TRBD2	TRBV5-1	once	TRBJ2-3	TGCGCCAGCAGCCGACTAGCGGGGACTACAGATACGCAGTATTTT	CASSRLAGTTDTQYF
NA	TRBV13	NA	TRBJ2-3	TGTGCCAGCCAGGGGATGCGGCGCACAGATACGCAGTATTTT	CASQGMRRTDTQYF
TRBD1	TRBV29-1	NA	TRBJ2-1	TGCAGCGTAGGACAGGCTATCTACAATGAGCAGTTCTTC	CSVGQAIYNEQFF
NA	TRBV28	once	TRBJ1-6	TGTGCCAGCACCCCCCGGGGGGGCCGTAATTCACCCCTCCACTTT	CASTPRGGRNSPLHF
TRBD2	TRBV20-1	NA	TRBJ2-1	TGCAGTGCTAGTGACCCTAGCGGGGGGGCCCCCAATGAGCAGTTCTTC	CSASDPSGGAPNEQFF
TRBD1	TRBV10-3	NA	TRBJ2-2	TGTGCCATCAGTTCCCGGGACAGGGACACCGGGGAGCTGTTTTTT	CAISSRDRDTGELFF
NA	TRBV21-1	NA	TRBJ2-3	TGTGCCAGCAGCAAAAAATGGGTGCTGGCTACTAGCGGCGCTAAGTATTTT	CASSKKWVLATSGAKYF
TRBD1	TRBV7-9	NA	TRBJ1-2	TGTGCCAGCAGCTTAGGACAGGGGAACTATGGCTACACCTTC	CASSLGQGNYGYTF
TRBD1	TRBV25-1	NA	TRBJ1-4	TGTGCCAGCAGTGAATGGGGACAGGGTACGGAAAAACTGTTTTTT	CASSEWGQGTEKLFF
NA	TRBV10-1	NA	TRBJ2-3	TGCGCCAGCAGTGATATCGGGGTCCTTGATACGCAGTATTTT	CASSDIGVLDTQYF
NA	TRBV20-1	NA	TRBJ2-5	TGCAGTGCTAGTTGGCTAGTAGGGACCCAGTACTTC	CSASWLVGTQYF
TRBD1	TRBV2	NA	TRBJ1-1	TGTGCCAGCAGTTCCGGGACAGGGGAGGCTTTCTTT	CASSSGTGEAFF
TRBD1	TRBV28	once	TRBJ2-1	TGTGCCAGCATCCCCCCTAGGACAGGGAATTATGAGCAGTTCTTC	CASIPPRTGNYEQFF
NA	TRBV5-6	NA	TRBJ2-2	TGTGCCAGCAGCACCGAGGGACTTCCCCCCGGGGAGCTGTTTTTT	CASSTEGLPPGELFF
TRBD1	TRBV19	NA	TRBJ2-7	TGTGCCGCCGGGACAGGCAAAAGGAGGGAGCAGTACTTC	CAAGTGKRREQYF
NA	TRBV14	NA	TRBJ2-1	TGTGCCAGCAGCCAAGGTTCCGGCTACAATGAGCAGTTCTTC	CASSQGSGYNEQFF
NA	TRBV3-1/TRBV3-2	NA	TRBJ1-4	TGTGCCAGCAGCCACAGGGGAACAACTAATGAAAAACTGTTTTTT	CASSHRGTTNEKLFF
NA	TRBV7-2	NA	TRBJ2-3	TGTGCCAGCAGCTTCACGGGAGCCGACACAGATACGCAGTATTTT	CASSFTGADTDTQYF
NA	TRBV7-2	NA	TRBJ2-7	TGTGCCAGCAGCTTAGGCAGGGAATACGAGCAGTACTTC	CASSLGREYEQYF
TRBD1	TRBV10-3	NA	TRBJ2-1	TGTGCCATCAGCGACTCCGGGACAGGGAAGGGCTACGGGGGTGAGCAGTTCTTC	CAISDSGTGKGYGGEQFF
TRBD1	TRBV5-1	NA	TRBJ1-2	TGCGCCAGCAGCTTGGAACAGGGGGCCAACTATGGCTACACCTTC	CASSLEQGANYGYTF
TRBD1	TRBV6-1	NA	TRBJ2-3	TGTGCCAGCAGTGAAGGTCCTCTACAGGGGAATACGCAGTATTTT	CASSEGPLQGNTQYF
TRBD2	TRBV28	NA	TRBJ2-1	TGTGCCAGCAGCCAACTGGGACTAGCGGGGGTCAGGCAGTTCTTC	CASSQLGLAGVRQFF
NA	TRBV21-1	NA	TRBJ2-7	TGTGCCAGCAGCAAAAAGGGCCAGGGTAAGCAGTACTTC	CASSKKGQGKQYF
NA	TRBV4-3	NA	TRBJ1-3	TGCGCCAGCAGCCAAGCTATACCGGAGGGACTGGGAAACACCATATATTTT	CASSQAIPEGLGNTIYF
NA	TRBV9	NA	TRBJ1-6	TGTGCCAGCAGCGCCCGACGGGGGGACTATAATTCACCCCTCCACTTT	CASSARRGDYNSPLHF